The 14 T cell receptor beta chains presented below share a single source sample, sequenced in a study of human T cells and chemical hapten exposure. Time point in this sample: healthy volunteer bleed at 2 weeks. Unfractionated whole blood yielded total RNA. TCRdb itself ran the RACE reads through MiXCR, one entry per CDR3 protein. The sample holds about 50,000 distinct CDR3 sequences; 3.5% to 4.5% are singletons and the top ten take around 1.6%. The specimen was whole blood. The source of these receptors is a female donor in good health. Some clones in this sample may be carry-over from other donors' samples.

This clonotype came up many times. This chain joins TRBV25-1 and TRBJ1-1, with D possibly being TRBD1 (6 bases). The CDR3 length is 13 residues. The V end was cut by 6 bases, the J end by 2 bases, with 10 bases between. Looked up from germline, CDR1 is MGHDK and CDR2 is SYGVNS. The CDR3 sequence is CASRDRINTEAFF. The CDR3 DNA reads as TGTGCCAGCAGGGACAGAATTAACACTGAAGCTTTCTTT.

This clonotype was seen many times. The chain has TRBV5-4 and TRBJ2-7; 10 bases agree with TRBD1. The germline CDR1 and CDR2 sequences are SGHNT and YYREEE (reference sequence). V shed 5 bases, J shed 2 bases, and the junction held 7 bases outside the gene matches. This CDR3 comprises 15 residues. The CDR3 loop is CASSPGQGVPYEQYF. In DNA, the CDR3 is TGTGCCAGCAGTCCAGGACAGGGGGTTCCCTACGAGCAGTACTTC.

This clonotype was detected only a few times. The chain is built from TRBV5-4 and TRBJ2-7; 11 positions agree with TRBD2. The V gene end was trimmed by 5 bases and the J gene end by 1 base; junction bases not matched to a gene: 8. Germline V gene data show CDR1 as SGHNT and CDR2 as YYREEE (reference sequence). The CDR3 extends over 16 amino acids. The CDR3 DNA follows: TGTGCCAGCAGGAGCCTAGCGGGGGGCCAGTCCTACGAGCAGTACTTC. The encoded protein is CASRSLAGGQSYEQYF.

This clonotype was counted at least ten times. The chain employs TRBV18 and TRBJ1-1, with TRBD1 as a possible D gene (5 bases). This CDR3 has 13 residues. Per the germline V gene, CDR1 is KGHSH and CDR2 is LQKENI. Trimming stripped 3 bases from V and 6 bases from J, with 11 bases between. CDR3 bases: TGTGCCAGCTCACCTCCAAGGGGCCCTGAAGCTTTCTTT. Protein: CASSPPRGPEAFF. Full variable domain (rest looked up from reference TRBV18 and TRBJ1-1): NAGVMQNPRHLVRRRGQEARLRCSPMKGHSHVYWYRQLPEEGLKFMVYLQKENIIDESGMPKERFSAEFPKEGPSILRIQQVVRGDSAAYFCASSPPRGPEAFFGQGTRLTVV.

The table lists this clonotype with many counts. The chain recombines TRBV15 with TRBJ2-6; D assignment may be TRBD1 or TRBD2 (6 bases each). The germline V and J ends were trimmed by 0 bases and 4 bases, with 16 bases remaining between them. The CDR3 extends over 18 amino acids. Germline assignment: CDR1 LNHNV and CDR2 YYDKDF (reference sequence). This chain's CDR3 is CATSRDLQGAGGANVLTF. Here the CDR3 DNA reads TGTGCCACCAGCAGAGATCTACAGGGAGCGGGCGGGGCCAACGTCCTGACTTTC.

This clonotype appeared many times. The chain uses TRBV28 and TRBJ1-1; D might be TRBD1 (6 bases). V lost 3 bases and J 1 base, leaving 9 bases between the germline ends. CDR3 length: 14 amino acids. Germline V lookup: CDR1 MDHEN, CDR2 SYDVKM. CDR3: CASSFGGPNTEAFF. DNA of the CDR3: TGTGCCAGCAGTTTCGGGGGGCCGAACACTGAAGCTTTCTTT.

For the CDR3, the DNA is TGCAGCGTTAGCGGGACCCGCACAGATACGCAGTATTTT. This codes for CSVSGTRTDTQYF. The chain uses TRBV29-1 and TRBJ2-3; 7 bases match TRBD2. There are 13 residues in the CDR3. J was trimmed by 1 base and V by 5 bases; bases with no gene match: 3. CDR1 is SQVTM, CDR2 ANQGSEA, per germline.

This clonotype was observed many times. The V call is TRBV7-2, the J call TRBJ1-1; 9 bases map to TRBD1. Germline V gives CDR1 SGHTA, CDR2 FQGNSA. The CDR3 consists of 13 residues. V lost 4 bases to trimming and J lost 12 bases; unmatched junction nucleotides: 9. The CDR3 spells CASSSSGTGYSFF. CDR3 sequence (DNA): TGTGCCAGCAGCTCTTCCGGGACAGGGTATTCTTTCTTT.

Ten or more counts support this clonotype. The chain employs TRBV5-1 and TRBJ2-3; 8 bases are shared with TRBD1. The V gene end was trimmed by 4 bases and the J gene end by 2 bases; junction bases not matched to a gene: 6. This CDR3 contains 15 residues. Germline V gene sequence: CDR1 SGHRS, CDR2 YFSETQ. The CDR3 is CASSKDRVITDTQYF. The CDR3, as DNA: TGCGCCAGCAGCAAGGACAGGGTAATCACAGATACGCAGTATTTT.

This clonotype was seen a few times. The chain couples TRBV6-2 or TRBV6-3 to TRBJ1-2, with no clear D. There are 16 residues in the CDR3. The V gene lost 0 bases and the J gene lost 3 bases, with 14 bases spanning the gap. Germline lookup yields CDR1 MNHEY and CDR2 SVGEGT. CDR3 residues: CASSYSSRAVYYGYTF. CDR3 coding DNA: TGTGCCAGCAGTTACTCGAGTCGAGCGGTCTACTATGGCTACACCTTC.

There are many counts of this clonotype. This chain's CDR3 is CSVRPGPRPYEQYF. In nucleotides, the CDR3 is TGCAGCGTCCGCCCGGGGCCCCGGCCCTACGAGCAGTACTTC. V usage is TRBV29-1 and J usage is TRBJ2-7, with D possibly being TRBD1 or TRBD2 (5 bases each). Germline CDR1 SQVTM, CDR2 ANQGSEA. Trimming took 6 bases from V and 2 from J, leaving 17 bases between them. The CDR3 consists of 14 residues.

This clonotype was seen many times. The chain couples TRBV12-3 or TRBV12-4 to TRBJ1-3; D gene ambiguous. Trimming stripped 2 bases from V and 4 bases from J, with 9 bases between. The length of the CDR3 is 14 residues. The CDR3 reads CASSLKAGGNTIYF. In nucleotides, the CDR3 is TGTGCCAGCAGTTTAAAGGCAGGCGGAAACACCATATATTTT.

This clonotype was picked up many times. The gene calls are TRBV12-3 or TRBV12-4 and TRBJ1-2; a weak D match, TRBD1 (5 bases). The V end lost 6 bases, the J end lost 2 bases, and 16 bases lay between the germline ends. This CDR3 spans 15 amino acids. The DNA for the CDR3 is TGTGCCAGCAGGCCATATTCGACAGCAAACTATGGCTACACCTTC. Translating gives CASRPYSTANYGYTF.

This clonotype was counted at least ten times. The chain joins TRBV24-1 to TRBJ2-5, with D tentatively TRBD1 (6 bases). CDR1 is KGHDR, CDR2 SFDVKD, per germline. Trimming shortened V by 4 bases and J by 5 bases, and 10 bases separated the two germline ends. The CDR3 contains 13 residues. This chain's CDR3 is CATSESGAETQYF. The CDR3 nucleotides read TGTGCCACCAGTGAATCAGGGGCTGAGACCCAGTACTTC.